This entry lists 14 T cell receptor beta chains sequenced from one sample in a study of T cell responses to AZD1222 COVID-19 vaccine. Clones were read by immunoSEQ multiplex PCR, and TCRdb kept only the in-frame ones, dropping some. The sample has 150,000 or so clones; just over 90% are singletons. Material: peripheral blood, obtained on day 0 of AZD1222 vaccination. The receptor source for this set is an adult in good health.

The CDR3 nucleotides read TGCGCCAGCAGCTTGCAGGGGCAAAACATTCAGTACTTC. This translates into CASSLQGQNIQYF. This chain links TRBV5-1 with TRBJ2-4; TRBD1 is a possible D gene (6 bases). The CDR3 has 13 residues. Germline V CDR1 and CDR2: SGHRS, YFSETQ. Trimming pared 1 base from V and 5 bases from J, leaving 7 bases between.

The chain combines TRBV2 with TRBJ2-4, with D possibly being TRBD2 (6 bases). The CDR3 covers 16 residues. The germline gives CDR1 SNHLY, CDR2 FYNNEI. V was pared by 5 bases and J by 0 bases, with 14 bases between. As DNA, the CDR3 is TGTGCCAGCAGTAAGGACGCGGGAATAGCCAAAAACATTCAGTACTTC. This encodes CASSKDAGIAKNIQYF.

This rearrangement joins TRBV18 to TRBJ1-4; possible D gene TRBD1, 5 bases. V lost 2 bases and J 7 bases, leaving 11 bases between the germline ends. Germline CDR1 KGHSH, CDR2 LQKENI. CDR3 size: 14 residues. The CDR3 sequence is CASSPRGESEKLFF. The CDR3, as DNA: TGTGCCAGCTCACCAAGGGGTGAGAGTGAAAAACTGTTTTTT. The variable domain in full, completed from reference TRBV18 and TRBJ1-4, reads NAGVMQNPRHLVRRRGQEARLRCSPMKGHSHVYWYRQLPEEGLKFMVYLQKENIIDESGMPKERFSAEFPKEGPSILRIQQVVRGDSAAYFCASSPRGESEKLFFGSGTQLSVL.

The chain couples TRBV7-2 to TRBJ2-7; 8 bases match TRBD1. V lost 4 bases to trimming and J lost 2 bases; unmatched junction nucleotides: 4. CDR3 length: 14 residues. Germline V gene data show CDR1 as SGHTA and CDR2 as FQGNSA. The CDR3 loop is CASSSQGGPYEQYF. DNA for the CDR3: TGTGCCAGCAGCTCACAGGGGGGTCCCTACGAGCAGTACTTC.

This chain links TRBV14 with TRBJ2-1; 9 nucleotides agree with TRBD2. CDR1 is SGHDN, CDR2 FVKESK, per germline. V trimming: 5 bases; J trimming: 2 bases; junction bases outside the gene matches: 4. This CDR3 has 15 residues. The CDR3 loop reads CASSDSGGPYNEQFF. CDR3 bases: TGTGCCAGCAGCGATAGCGGGGGCCCCTACAATGAGCAGTTCTTC.

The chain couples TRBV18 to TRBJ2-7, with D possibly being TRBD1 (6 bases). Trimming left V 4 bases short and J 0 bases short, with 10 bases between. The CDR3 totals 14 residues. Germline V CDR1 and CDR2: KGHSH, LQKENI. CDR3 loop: CASSLGGISYEQYF. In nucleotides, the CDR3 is TGTGCCAGCTCACTAGGGGGTATCTCCTACGAGCAGTACTTC. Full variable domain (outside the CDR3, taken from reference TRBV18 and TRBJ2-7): NAGVMQNPRHLVRRRGQEARLRCSPMKGHSHVYWYRQLPEEGLKFMVYLQKENIIDESGMPKERFSAEFPKEGPSILRIQQVVRGDSAAYFCASSLGGISYEQYFGPGTRLTVT.

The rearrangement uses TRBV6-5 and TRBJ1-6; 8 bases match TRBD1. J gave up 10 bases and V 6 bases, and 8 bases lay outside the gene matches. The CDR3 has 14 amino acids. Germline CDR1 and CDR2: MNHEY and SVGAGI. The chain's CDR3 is CASRPPGGQSPLHF. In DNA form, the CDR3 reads TGTGCCAGCAGGCCTCCAGGGGGCCAGTCACCCCTCCACTTT.

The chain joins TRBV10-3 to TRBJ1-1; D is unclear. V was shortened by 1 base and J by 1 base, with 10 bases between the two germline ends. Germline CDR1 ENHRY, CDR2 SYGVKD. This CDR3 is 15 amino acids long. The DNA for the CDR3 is TGTGCCATCAGTGAGTTACCTAAGGGGAACACTGAAGCTTTCTTT. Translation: CAISELPKGNTEAFF.

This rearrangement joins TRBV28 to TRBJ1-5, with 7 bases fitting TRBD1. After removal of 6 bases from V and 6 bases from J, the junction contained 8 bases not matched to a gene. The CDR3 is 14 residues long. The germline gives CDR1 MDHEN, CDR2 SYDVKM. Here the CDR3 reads CASRSPAGGQPQHF. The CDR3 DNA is TGTGCCAGCAGATCCCCGGCAGGGGGTCAGCCCCAGCATTTT.

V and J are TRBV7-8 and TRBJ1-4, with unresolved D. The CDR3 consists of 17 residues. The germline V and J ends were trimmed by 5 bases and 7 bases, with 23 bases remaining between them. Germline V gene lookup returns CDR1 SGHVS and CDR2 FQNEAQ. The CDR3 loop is CASSSYRTPKGGEKLFF. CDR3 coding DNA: TGTGCCAGCAGCAGCTACCGGACTCCTAAGGGAGGTGAAAAACTGTTTTTT.

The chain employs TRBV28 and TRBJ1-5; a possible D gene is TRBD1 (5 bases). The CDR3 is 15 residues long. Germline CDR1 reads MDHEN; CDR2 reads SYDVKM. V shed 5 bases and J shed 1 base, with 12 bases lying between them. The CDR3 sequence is CASSRLGGSNQPQHF. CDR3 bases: TGTGCCAGCAGTCGGCTTGGGGGGAGCAATCAGCCCCAGCATTTT. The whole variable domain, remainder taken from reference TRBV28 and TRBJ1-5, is DVKVTQSSRYLVKRTGEKVFLECVQDMDHENMFWYRQDPGLGLRLIYFSYDVKMKEKGDIPEGYSVSREKKERFSLILESASTNQTSMYLCASSRLGGSNQPQHFGDGTRLSIL.

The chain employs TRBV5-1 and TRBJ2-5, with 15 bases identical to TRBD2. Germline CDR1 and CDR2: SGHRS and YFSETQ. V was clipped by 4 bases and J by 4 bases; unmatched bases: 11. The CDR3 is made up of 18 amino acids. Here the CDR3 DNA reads TGCGCCAGCAGCCTAGGGCCGGGACTAGCGGGGGGAAGAGAGACCCAGTACTTC. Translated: CASSLGPGLAGGRETQYF.

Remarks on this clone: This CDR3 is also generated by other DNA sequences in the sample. The CDR3 DNA follows: TGTGCCAGCAGCCAGACAGTGAACACTGAAGCTTTCTTT. Encoded protein: CASSQTVNTEAFF. The chain links TRBV3-1 (or the pseudogene TRBV3-2) to TRBJ1-1; D might be TRBD1 (5 bases). Germline V CDR1 and CDR2: LGHDT, YNNKEL (reference sequence). Trimming stripped 3 bases from V and 0 bases from J, with 5 bases between. The CDR3 extends over 13 amino acids.

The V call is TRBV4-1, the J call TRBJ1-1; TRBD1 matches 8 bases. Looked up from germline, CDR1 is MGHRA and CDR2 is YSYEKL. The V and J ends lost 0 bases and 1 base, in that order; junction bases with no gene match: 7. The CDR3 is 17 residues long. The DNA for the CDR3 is TGCGCCAGCAGCCAAGAATCAACCGGGACAGGGAACACTGAAGCTTTCTTT. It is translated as CASSQESTGTGNTEAFF.